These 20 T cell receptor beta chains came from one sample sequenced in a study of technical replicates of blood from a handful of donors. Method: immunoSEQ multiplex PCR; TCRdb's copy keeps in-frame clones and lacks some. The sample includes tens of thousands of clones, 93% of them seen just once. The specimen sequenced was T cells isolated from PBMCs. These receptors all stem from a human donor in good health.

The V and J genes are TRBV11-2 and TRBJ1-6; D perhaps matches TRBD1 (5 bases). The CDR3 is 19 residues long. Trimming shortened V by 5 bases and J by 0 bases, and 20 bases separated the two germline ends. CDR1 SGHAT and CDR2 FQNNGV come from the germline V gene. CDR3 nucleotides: TGTGCCAGCAGCCCCATAAAGGAGGGGCCCAACTCCTATAATTCACCCCTCCACTTT. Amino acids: CASSPIKEGPNSYNSPLHF.

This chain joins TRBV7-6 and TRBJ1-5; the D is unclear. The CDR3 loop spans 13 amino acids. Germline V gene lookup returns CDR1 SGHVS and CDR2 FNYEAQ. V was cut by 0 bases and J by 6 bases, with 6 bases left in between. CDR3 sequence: CASSLASGQPQHF. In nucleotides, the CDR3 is TGTGCCAGCAGCTTAGCTTCAGGTCAGCCCCAGCATTTT.

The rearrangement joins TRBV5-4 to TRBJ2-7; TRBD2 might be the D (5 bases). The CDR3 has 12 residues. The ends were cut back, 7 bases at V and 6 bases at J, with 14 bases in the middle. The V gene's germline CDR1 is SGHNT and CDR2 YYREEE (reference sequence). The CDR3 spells CASGITAGEQYF. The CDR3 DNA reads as TGTGCCAGCGGCATCACTGCGGGCGAGCAGTACTTC.

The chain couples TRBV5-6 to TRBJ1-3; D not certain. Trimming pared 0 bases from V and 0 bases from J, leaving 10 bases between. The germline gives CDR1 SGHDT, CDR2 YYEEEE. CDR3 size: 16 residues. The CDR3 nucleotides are TGTGCCAGCAGCTTGGGAACCCTACTCTCTGGAAACACCATATATTTT. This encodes CASSLGTLLSGNTIYF.

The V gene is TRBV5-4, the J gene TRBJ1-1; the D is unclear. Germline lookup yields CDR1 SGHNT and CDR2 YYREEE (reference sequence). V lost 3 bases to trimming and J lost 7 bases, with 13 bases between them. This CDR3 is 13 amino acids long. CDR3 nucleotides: TGTGCCAGCAGCTCAAACACAGAAGTTGAAGCTTTCTTT. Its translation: CASSSNTEVEAFF.

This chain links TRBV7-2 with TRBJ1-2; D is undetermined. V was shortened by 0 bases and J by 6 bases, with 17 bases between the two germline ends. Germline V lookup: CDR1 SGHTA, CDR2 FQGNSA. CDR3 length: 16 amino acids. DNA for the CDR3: TGTGCCAGCAGCTTAGCTCGTGTCAGTAACCCACATGGCTACACCTTC. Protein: CASSLARVSNPHGYTF.

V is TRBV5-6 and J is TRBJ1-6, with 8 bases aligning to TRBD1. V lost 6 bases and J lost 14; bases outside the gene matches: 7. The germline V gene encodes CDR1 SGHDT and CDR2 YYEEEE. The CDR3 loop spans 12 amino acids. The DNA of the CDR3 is TGTGCCAGCACCGTGACAGGGGCAACCCTCCACTTT. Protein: CASTVTGATLHF. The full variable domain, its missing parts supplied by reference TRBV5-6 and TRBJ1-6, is DAGVTQSPTHLIKTRGQQVTLRCSPKSGHDTVSWYQQALGQGPQFIFQYYEEEERQRGNFPDRFSGHQFPNYSSELNVNALLLGDSALYLCASTVTGATLHFGNGTRLTVT.

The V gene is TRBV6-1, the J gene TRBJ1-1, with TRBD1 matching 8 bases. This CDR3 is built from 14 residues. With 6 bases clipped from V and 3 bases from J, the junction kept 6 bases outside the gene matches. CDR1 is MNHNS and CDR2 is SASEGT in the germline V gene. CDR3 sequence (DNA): TGTGCCAGCAGACTCCGGGACAGGTACACTGAAGCTTTCTTT. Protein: CASRLRDRYTEAFF.

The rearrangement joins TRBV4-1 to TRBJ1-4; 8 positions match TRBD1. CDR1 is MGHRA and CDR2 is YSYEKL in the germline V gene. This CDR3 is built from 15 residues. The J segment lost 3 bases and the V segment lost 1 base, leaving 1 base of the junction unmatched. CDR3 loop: CASSQVDRANEKLFF. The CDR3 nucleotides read TGCGCCAGCAGCCAAGTGGACAGGGCTAATGAAAAACTGTTTTTT.

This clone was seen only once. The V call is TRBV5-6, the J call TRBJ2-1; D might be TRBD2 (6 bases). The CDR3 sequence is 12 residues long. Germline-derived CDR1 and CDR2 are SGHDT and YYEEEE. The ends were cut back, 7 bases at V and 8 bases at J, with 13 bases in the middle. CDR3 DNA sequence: TGTGCCAGCTCGGGGGAGAGCCATGAGCAGTTCTTC. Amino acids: CASSGESHEQFF.

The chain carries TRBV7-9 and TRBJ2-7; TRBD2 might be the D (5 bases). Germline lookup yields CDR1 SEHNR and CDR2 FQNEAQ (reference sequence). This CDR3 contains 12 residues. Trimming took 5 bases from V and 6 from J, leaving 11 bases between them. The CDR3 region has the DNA TGTGCCAGCAGCCTCCGGGCGGGCGAGCAGTACTTC. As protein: CASSLRAGEQYF. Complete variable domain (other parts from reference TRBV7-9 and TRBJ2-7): DTGVSQNPRHKITKRGQNVTFRCDPISEHNRLYWYRQTLGQGPEFLTYFQNEAQLEKSRLLSDRFSAERPKGSFSTLEIQRTEQGDSAMYLCASSLRAGEQYFGPGTRLTVT.

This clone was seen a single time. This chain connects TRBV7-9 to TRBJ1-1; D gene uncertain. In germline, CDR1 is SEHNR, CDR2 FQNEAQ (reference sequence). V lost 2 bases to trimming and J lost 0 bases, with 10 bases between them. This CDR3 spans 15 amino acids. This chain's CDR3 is CASSLLEGMNTEAFF. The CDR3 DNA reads TGTGCCAGCAGCTTACTGGAGGGAATGAACACTGAAGCTTTCTTT.

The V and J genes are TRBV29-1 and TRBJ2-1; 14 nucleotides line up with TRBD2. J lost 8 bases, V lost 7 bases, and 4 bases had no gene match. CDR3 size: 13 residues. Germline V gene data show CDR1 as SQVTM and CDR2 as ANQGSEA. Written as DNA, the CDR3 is TGCAGCGCACGGGGACTAGCGGGAGATGAGCAGTTCTTC. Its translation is CSARGLAGDEQFF.

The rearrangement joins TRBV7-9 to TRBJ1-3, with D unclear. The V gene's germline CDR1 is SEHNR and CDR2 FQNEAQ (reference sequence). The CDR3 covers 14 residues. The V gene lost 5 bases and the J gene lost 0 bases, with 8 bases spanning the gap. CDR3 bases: TGTGCCAGCAGCCCGACATTCTCTGGAAACACCATATATTTT. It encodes CASSPTFSGNTIYF.

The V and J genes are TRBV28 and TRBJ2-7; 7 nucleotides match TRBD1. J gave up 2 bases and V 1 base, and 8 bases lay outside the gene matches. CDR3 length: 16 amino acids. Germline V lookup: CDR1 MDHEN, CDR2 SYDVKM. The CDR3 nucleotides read TGTGCCAGCAGTTTATCCCGACAGGGTTCCACCTACGAGCAGTACTTC. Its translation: CASSLSRQGSTYEQYF.

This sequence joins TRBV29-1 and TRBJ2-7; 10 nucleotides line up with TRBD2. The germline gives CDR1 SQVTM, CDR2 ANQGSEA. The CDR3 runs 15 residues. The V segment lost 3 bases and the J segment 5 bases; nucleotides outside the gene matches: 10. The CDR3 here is CSVDKASGSPHEQYF. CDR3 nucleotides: TGCAGCGTTGACAAGGCTAGCGGGAGTCCCCACGAGCAGTACTTC.

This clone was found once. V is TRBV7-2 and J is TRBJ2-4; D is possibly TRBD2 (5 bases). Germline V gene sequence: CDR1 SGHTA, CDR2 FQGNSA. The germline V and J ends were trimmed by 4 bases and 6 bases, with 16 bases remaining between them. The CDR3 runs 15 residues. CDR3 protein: CASSSGGPARNIQYF. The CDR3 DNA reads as TGTGCCAGCAGCTCAGGCGGGCCGGCGAGAAACATTCAGTACTTC.

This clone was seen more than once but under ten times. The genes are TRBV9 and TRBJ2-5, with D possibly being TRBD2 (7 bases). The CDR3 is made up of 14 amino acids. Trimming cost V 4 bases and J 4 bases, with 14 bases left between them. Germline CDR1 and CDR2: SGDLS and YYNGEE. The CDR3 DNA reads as TGTGCCAGCAGCCCATCTGGGGGGGCAGAGACCCAGTACTTC. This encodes CASSPSGGAETQYF.

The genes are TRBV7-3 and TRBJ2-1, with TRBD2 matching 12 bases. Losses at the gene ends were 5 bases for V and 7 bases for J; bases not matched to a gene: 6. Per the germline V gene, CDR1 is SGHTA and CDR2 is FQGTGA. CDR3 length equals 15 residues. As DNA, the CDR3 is TGTGCCAGCAGCCGAACTAGCGGGGGGCCTAATGAGCAGTTCTTC. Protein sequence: CASSRTSGGPNEQFF.

The DNA for the CDR3 is TGTGCCAGCAGTCGATTAGCGGGAGGTGTAGGGGAGCTGTTTTTT. Its protein is CASSRLAGGVGELFF. This chain links TRBV6-5 with TRBJ2-2; 10 bases align to TRBD2. V lost 5 bases, J lost 8 bases, and 8 bases stayed unmatched. The CDR3 has 15 amino acids. Germline V gene data show CDR1 as MNHEY and CDR2 as SVGAGI.